A selection of T cell receptor beta chains follows, all from one sample in a study of shared clonotypes between healthy human individuals. The method was immunoSEQ multiplex PCR; TCRdb's version includes in-frame clones alone and lacks a portion of them. This repertoire shows roughly 1,600,000 clones, less than 99% found once; its top ten account for roughly 0.35%. Sequencing was done on a sample of naive CD4+ T cells sorted from blood. The receptors were sampled from a young man in good health. Each CDR3 is given with its conserved first and last residue. A D gene is named only where the DNA matches it firmly. Clone size is stated in some rows and not others, as once, few, many or a class when expanded.

TRBV28,-,TRBJ2-7,-,CASSLLYGEQYF,TGTGCCAGCAGTTTATTGTACGGGGAGCAGTACTTC
TRBV11-2,TRBD2,TRBJ2-2,-,CASSLVVLAGGTTGELFF,TGTGCCAGCAGCTTAGTAGTCCTAGCGGGAGGCACCACCGGGGAGCTGTTTTTT
TRBV5-1,TRBD1,TRBJ2-5,-,CASSLGQGARETQYF,TGCGCCAGCAGCTTGGGTCAGGGGGCGAGGGAGACCCAGTACTTC
TRBV7-2,-,TRBJ2-2,-,CASGHGTGELFF,TGTGCCAGCGGCCACGGGACCGGGGAGCTGTTTTTT
TRBV6-5,-,TRBJ1-1,-,CASSWGGNTEAFF,TGTGCCAGCAGCTGGGGGGGAAACACTGAAGCTTTCTTT
TRBV7-2,-,TRBJ1-1,once,CASSLQDRRNTEAFF,TGTGCCAGCAGCTTGCAAGACAGGAGGAACACTGAAGCTTTCTTT
TRBV5-4,TRBD1,TRBJ2-6,-,CASSRTGVGANVLTF,TGTGCCAGCAGCAGAACAGGGGTCGGGGCCAACGTCCTGACTTTC
TRBV6-5,-,TRBJ1-1,-,CASSSMATEAFF,TGTGCCAGCAGTTCGATGGCCACTGAAGCTTTCTTT
TRBV27,TRBD1,TRBJ2-1,once,CASSLADRPITPSYNEQFF,TGTGCCAGCAGTTTAGCGGACAGGCCCATAACACCTTCCTACAATGAGCAGTTCTTC
TRBV5-1,-,TRBJ1-4,-,CASTYSQGLNEKLFF,TGCGCCAGCACCTATTCCCAGGGGCTCAATGAAAAACTGTTTTTT
TRBV6-4,-,TRBJ1-2,-,CASNFRGTFYGYTF,TGTGCCAGCAACTTTCGGGGAACCTTCTATGGCTACACCTTC
TRBV5-1,TRBD2,TRBJ2-1,-,CANHNSGNEQFF,TGCGCCAACCACAATAGCGGGAATGAGCAGTTCTTC
TRBV7-9,-,TRBJ2-3,-,CASSVPISRFTAAQYF,TGTGCCAGCAGCGTCCCAATTAGCCGTTTCACCGCTGCGCAGTATTTT
TRBV7-2,TRBD2,TRBJ2-1,-,CASSRQREAGEQFF,TGTGCCAGCAGCCGACAGCGGGAGGCGGGTGAGCAGTTCTTC
TRBV4-1,-,TRBJ2-1,-,CASSQDPVAGWALTSSYNEQFF,TGCGCCAGCAGCCAAGATCCCGTTGCGGGATGGGCCCTAACAAGCTCCTACAATGAGCAGTTCTTC
TRBV5-1,-,TRBJ1-1,-,CASSLDQNKAFF,TGCGCCAGCAGCTTGGACCAGAATAAAGCTTTCTTT
TRBV10-3,-,TRBJ1-2,-,CAISDLQANYGYTF,TGTGCCATCAGTGACCTACAAGCTAACTATGGCTACACCTTC
TRBV18,-,TRBJ2-2,once,CASSPVTTHLPGELFF,TGTGCCAGCTCACCAGTAACTACCCACTTACCCGGGGAGCTGTTTTTT
TRBV18,-,TRBJ1-1,-,CASSLRTDEAFF,TGTGCCAGCTCACTTCGGACAGACGAAGCTTTCTTT
TRBV19,-,TRBJ2-7,-,CASSSGTDFWDEQYF,TGTGCCAGTAGTAGCGGGACAGACTTCTGGGACGAGCAGTACTTC
TRBV29-1,TRBD1,TRBJ1-1,-,CSVETGGNTEAFF,TGCAGCGTTGAGACAGGGGGGAACACTGAAGCTTTCTTT
TRBV10-1,-,TRBJ2-7,-,CASSESGDGIYEQYF,TGCGCCAGCAGTGAGTCAGGGGACGGCATCTACGAGCAGTACTTC
TRBV5-5,TRBD1,TRBJ1-5,-,CASSKGQGAFQPQHF,TGTGCCAGCAGCAAGGGACAGGGGGCGTTCCAGCCCCAGCATTTT
TRBV12-5,-,TRBJ2-1,-,CASGLAQGSWSSYNEQFF,TGTGCTAGTGGTTTGGCCCAGGGTAGCTGGAGCTCCTACAATGAGCAGTTCTTC
TRBV6-1,TRBD2,TRBJ2-7,-,CVSTLAGGYEQYF,TGTGTCAGCACCCTAGCGGGAGGGTACGAGCAGTACTTC
TRBV7-2,-,TRBJ1-2,-,CASSLGSMGMGYGYTF,TGTGCCAGCAGCTTAGGGAGTATGGGGATGGGGTATGGCTACACCTTC
TRBV5-1,-,TRBJ2-2,-,CASSFSTNTGELFF,TGCGCCAGCAGCTTTTCCACGAACACCGGGGAGCTGTTTTTT
TRBV15,TRBD2,TRBJ2-1,-,CATSRVFGRAHEQFF,TGTGCCACCAGCAGAGTGTTCGGGAGGGCCCATGAGCAGTTCTTC
TRBV6-6,-,TRBJ1-1,-,CASSRRDPEAFF,TGTGCCAGCAGTCGCAGGGACCCTGAAGCTTTCTTT
TRBV11-2,-,TRBJ1-1,-,CASSPAASWRLNTEAFF,TGTGCCAGCAGCCCGGCCGCCAGCTGGCGTTTGAACACTGAAGCTTTCTTT
TRBV12-1,-,TRBJ2-7,-,CAPALRYEQYF,TGTGCCCCCGCTTTGCGGTACGAGCAGTACTTC
TRBV5-1,TRBD2,TRBJ2-1,-,CASSFFVASGNHNEQFF,TGCGCCAGCAGCTTTTTTGTGGCTAGCGGGAACCACAATGAGCAGTTCTTC
TRBV19,TRBD2,TRBJ2-1,once,CASNQGLAYNEQFF,TGTGCCAGCAACCAAGGACTAGCCTACAATGAACAGTTCTTC
TRBV7-9,-,TRBJ2-6,-,CASTNSGANVLTF,TGTGCCTCAACTAACTCTGGGGCCAACGTCCTGACTTTC
TRBV10-3,TRBD1,TRBJ2-3,-,CAISEQQGAADTQYF,TGTGCCATCAGTGAACAACAGGGGGCCGCAGATACGCAGTATTTT
TRBV5-4,-,TRBJ1-2,-,CASSFSPDSNYGYTF,TGTGCCAGCAGCTTCAGTCCGGACAGCAACTATGGCTACACCTTC
TRBV9,TRBD2,TRBJ2-2,-,CASSPKGGSGITGELFF,TGTGCCAGCAGCCCGAAGGGGGGTAGCGGGATCACCGGGGAGCTGTTTTTT
TRBV7-6,-,TRBJ2-2,-,CASSLVLWEMDTGELFF,TGTGCCAGCAGCTTAGTACTGTGGGAGATGGACACCGGGGAGCTGTTTTTT
TRBV2,-,TRBJ2-5,-,CASRQGRHTLETQYF,TGTGCCAGCAGGCAGGGGCGCCATACATTAGAGACCCAGTACTTC
TRBV18,TRBD2,TRBJ2-1,once,CASSQLLAGGDNEQFF,TGTGCCAGCTCACAGCTTCTAGCGGGAGGGGACAATGAGCAGTTCTTC
TRBV11-1,-,TRBJ2-5,-,CASSLALKETQYF,TGTGCCAGCAGCTTAGCCTTAAAAGAGACCCAGTACTTC
TRBV6-6,-,TRBJ2-2,once,CASRALNTGELFF,TGTGCCAGCAGGGCTTTGAACACCGGGGAGCTGTTTTTT
TRBV21-1,-,TRBJ1-5,-,CASSPYRGRQPQHF,TGTGCCAGCAGCCCATATCGGGGACGACAGCCCCAGCATTTT
TRBV5-1,-,TRBJ2-7,-,CASSAGYVGSYEQYF,TGCGCCAGCAGCGCCGGGTACGTCGGCTCCTACGAGCAGTACTTC
TRBV15,-,TRBJ1-2,once,CATSSRTSGGYTF,TGTGCCACCAGCAGTCGGACGTCGGGAGGCTACACCTTC
TRBV28,-,TRBJ1-1,-,CASSFASRGRDTEAFF,TGTGCCAGCAGTTTCGCTTCGAGAGGACGGGACACTGAAGCTTTCTTT
TRBV14,TRBD2,TRBJ2-1,-,CASSQARAGGYYNEQFF,TGTGCCAGCAGCCAAGCCCGAGCGGGAGGTTACTACAATGAGCAGTTCTTC
TRBV10-3,TRBD2,TRBJ2-7,-,CAISRLAGAGYEQYF,TGTGCCATCAGCCGACTAGCGGGAGCGGGCTACGAGCAGTACTTC
TRBV6-4,-,TRBJ2-2,-,CASRQGTGELFF,TGTGCCAGCAGGCAGGGAACCGGGGAGCTGTTTTTT
TRBV29-1,-,TRBJ2-7,-,CSVEGTGTYEQYF,TGCAGCGTTGAAGGGACTGGAACCTACGAGCAGTACTTC
TRBV28,-,TRBJ1-2,-,CASGVRGSGYTF,TGTGCCAGCGGAGTCCGGGGCTCTGGCTACACCTTC
TRBV7-9,TRBD2,TRBJ2-6,-,CASNLLGLAGVTGANVLTF,TGTGCCAGCAACCTCTTGGGACTAGCGGGAGTAACTGGGGCCAACGTCCTGACTTTC
TRBV27,-,TRBJ1-4,-,CASSLIGRSTGTNEKLFF,TGTGCCAGCAGCCTTATAGGCCGCTCGACGGGAACTAATGAAAAACTGTTTTTT
TRBV11-2,-,TRBJ2-1,-,CASSLLSISDEQFF,TGTGCCAGCAGCTTACTTTCCATTTCGGATGAGCAGTTCTTC
TRBV7-2,TRBD2,TRBJ2-7,-,CASSSYGLAGKQYF,TGTGCCAGCAGCTCCTACGGACTAGCGGGAAAGCAGTACTTC